Shown below are 8 T cell receptor beta chains from a single sample sequenced in a study of shared clonotypes between healthy human individuals. Method: immunoSEQ multiplex PCR; TCRdb's copy keeps in-frame clones and lacks some. The sample comprises some 900,000 clones, about three quarters of which are singletons, and over 1.3% rests with the top ten. The sample consisted of memory CD4+ T cells sorted from blood. As for subset: CD45RA-negative fraction. The source of these receptors is a man between 18 and 29 years old in good health.

J is TRBJ2-2 and V is TRBV7-3; maybe TRBD2 (5 bases). Germline V gene data show CDR1 as SGHTA and CDR2 as FQGTGA. This CDR3 has 15 residues. The V and J ends lost 6 bases and 3 bases respectively, with 14 bases between them. In DNA, the CDR3 is TGTGCCAGCAGGTCAGCGGATTTGCACACCGGGGAGCTGTTTTTT. Protein: CASRSADLHTGELFF.

The chain employs TRBV5-1 and TRBJ1-3; 9 positions agree with TRBD1. The CDR3 length is 17 residues. CDR1 and CDR2 (germline): SGHRS, YFSETQ. V dropped 1 base and J dropped 3; count of bases not matched to a gene: 8. The CDR3 nucleotides are TGCGCCAGCAGCTTGATCGGACAGGGGAAAGGTGGAAACACCATATATTTT. This gives the protein CASSLIGQGKGGNTIYF.

The V and J genes are TRBV5-1 and TRBJ1-6; TRBD1 aligns across 7 bases. Germline lookup yields CDR1 SGHRS and CDR2 YFSETQ. V was pared by 4 bases and J by 7 bases, with 5 bases of the junction left unmatched. The CDR3 has 14 amino acids. The CDR3 loop reads CASSADRANSPLHF. CDR3 sequence (DNA): TGCGCCAGCAGCGCCGACAGGGCAAATTCACCCCTCCACTTT.

There are many counts of this clone. Other nucleotide sequences in the sample specify the same CDR3. The CDR3 loop is CASRGTVSSYEQYF. The CDR3 DNA sequence: TGTGCCAGCAGGGGGACAGTCTCTTCCTACGAGCAGTACTTC. The chain joins TRBV2 to TRBJ2-7; TRBD1 matches 7 bases. CDR1 is SNHLY and CDR2 is FYNNEI in the germline V gene. The ends lost 6 bases at V and 1 base at J; junction bases unmatched: 6. This CDR3 comprises 14 residues.

This chain uses TRBV5-1 with TRBJ2-5, with no clear D. The CDR3 contains 13 residues. Germline assignment: CDR1 SGHRS and CDR2 YFSETQ. Deletions cut 7 bases from V and 4 bases from J, with 14 bases between. CDR3 protein: CASSNKGGETQYF. The DNA for the CDR3 is TGCGCCAGCTCTAACAAGGGTGGAGAGACCCAGTACTTC.

This chain links TRBV5-1 with TRBJ2-1; D may be TRBD2 (5 bases). The CDR3 contains 15 residues. V lost 0 bases and J 5 bases, leaving 12 bases between the germline ends. Germline V gives CDR1 SGHRS, CDR2 YFSETQ. CDR3 DNA sequence: TGCGCCAGCAGCTTGGGTGGGAGAAGCGACAATGAGCAGTTCTTC. This sequence encodes CASSLGGRSDNEQFF.

The V call is TRBV19, the J call TRBJ1-1; D gene unclear. This CDR3 is built from 16 residues. Trimming took off 0 bases at V and 5 bases at J, with 16 bases between the two ends. Germline CDR1 and CDR2: LNHDA and SQIVND (reference sequence). This CDR3 reads CASSIDMGSTGTEAFF. The CDR3 region has the DNA TGTGCCAGTAGTATAGATATGGGGTCGACGGGGACTGAAGCTTTCTTT. Full variable domain (missing parts from reference TRBV19 and TRBJ1-1): DGGITQSPKYLFRKEGQNVTLSCEQNLNHDAMYWYRQDPGQGLRLIYYSQIVNDFQKGDIAEGYSVSREKKESFPLTVTSAQKNPTAFYLCASSIDMGSTGTEAFFGQGTRLTVV.

In this sample, this clone turned up a few times. The chain carries TRBV5-6 and TRBJ1-3, with D unresolved. Germline assignment: CDR1 SGHDT and CDR2 YYEEEE. Trimming stripped 2 bases from V and 1 base from J, with 10 bases between. This CDR3 has 15 residues. The CDR3 reads CASSFLGISGNTIYF. As DNA, the CDR3 is TGTGCCAGCAGCTTCTTAGGGATATCTGGAAACACCATATATTTT.